This T cell receptor (beta chain) derives from a study of blood T cells in healthy people across ages. General study findings and limits: Higher diversity and more naive CD4+ cells were features of long-lived donors, compared to aged donors.

A second 7 to 11 cycle PCR used barcoded and J-beta primers. TCRdb ran MiXCR on the 5' RACE reads and lists one entry per CDR3 protein. This table has about 900,000 distinct CDR3 sequences, 62% appearing once. Total RNA extracted from each sample amounted to at least 5 micrograms. Comment on this clonotype: Its antigen is not identified.

The V and J ends lost 0 bases and 9 bases respectively, with 12 bases between them. The germline gives CDR1 SGHDN, CDR2 FVKESK. The CDR3 length is 14 residues. The sample taken for sequencing was blood. The chain carries TRBV14 and TRBJ2-1; D gene ambiguous. The clonotype comes from a man aged 25 to 40 in good health. In nucleotides, the CDR3 is TGTGCCAGCAGCCAAGAGGGGTGGTCGGGTGAGCAGTTCTTC. Its protein is CASSQEGWSGEQFF.